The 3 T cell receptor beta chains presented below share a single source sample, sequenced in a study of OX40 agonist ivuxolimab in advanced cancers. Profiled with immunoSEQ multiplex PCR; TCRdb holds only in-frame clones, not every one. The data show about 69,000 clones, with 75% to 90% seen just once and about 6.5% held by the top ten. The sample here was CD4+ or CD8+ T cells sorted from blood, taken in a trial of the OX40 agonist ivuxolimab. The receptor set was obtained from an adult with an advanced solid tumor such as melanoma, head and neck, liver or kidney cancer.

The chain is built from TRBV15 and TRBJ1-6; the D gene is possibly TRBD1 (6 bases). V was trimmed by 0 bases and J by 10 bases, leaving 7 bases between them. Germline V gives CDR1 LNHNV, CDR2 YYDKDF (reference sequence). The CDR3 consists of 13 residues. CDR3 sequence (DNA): TGTGCCACCAGCAGAGATGGGGGCTCACCCCTCCACTTT. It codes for CATSRDGGSPLHF.

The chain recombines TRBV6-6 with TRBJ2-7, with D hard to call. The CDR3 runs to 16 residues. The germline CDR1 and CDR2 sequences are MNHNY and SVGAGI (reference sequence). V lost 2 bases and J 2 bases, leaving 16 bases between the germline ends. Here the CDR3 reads CASSYPRMALPYEQYF. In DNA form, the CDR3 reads TGTGCCAGCAGTTACCCCCGGATGGCGCTACCCTACGAGCAGTACTTC.

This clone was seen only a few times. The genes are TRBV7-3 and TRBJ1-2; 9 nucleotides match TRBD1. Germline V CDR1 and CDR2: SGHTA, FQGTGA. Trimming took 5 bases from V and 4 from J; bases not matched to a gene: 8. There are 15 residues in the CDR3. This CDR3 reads CASSPGQGIGYGYTF. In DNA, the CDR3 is TGTGCCAGCAGCCCCGGACAGGGGATTGGCTATGGCTACACCTTC.